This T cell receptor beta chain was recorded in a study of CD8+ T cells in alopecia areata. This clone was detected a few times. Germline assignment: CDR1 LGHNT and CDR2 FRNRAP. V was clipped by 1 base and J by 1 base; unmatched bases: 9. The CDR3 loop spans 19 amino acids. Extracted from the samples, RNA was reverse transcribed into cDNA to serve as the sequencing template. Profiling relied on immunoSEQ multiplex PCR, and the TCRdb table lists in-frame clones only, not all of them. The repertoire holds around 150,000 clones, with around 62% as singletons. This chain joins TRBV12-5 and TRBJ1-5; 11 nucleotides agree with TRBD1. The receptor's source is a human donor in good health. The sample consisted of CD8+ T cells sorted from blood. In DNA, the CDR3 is TGTGCTAGTGGTTTGGATGGGACAGGGGGACCTAGGAGCAATCAGCCCCAGCATTTT. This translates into CASGLDGTGGPRSNQPQHF.